This TCR beta chain was identified during a study of graft-versus-host responses after intestinal transplantation. Looking at the study overall: Each recipient received anti-thymocyte globulin induction, then tacrolimus and steroids for 3 to 4 years. General study results and limits: Allografts of patients with graft-donor T cell macrochimerism showed high graft-versus-host to host-versus-graft clone ratios.

CDR3 size: 13 residues. V lost 3 bases and J 7 bases, leaving 12 bases between the germline ends. Germline loops: CDR1 LNHDA, CDR2 SQIVND (reference sequence). TCRdb's copy holds only in-frame clones and misses some; the assay was immunoSEQ multiplex PCR. The sample lists approximately 81,000 clones, 87% occurring once. A remark on this clone: The antigen is undetermined.

The sequence was obtained from a human donor who was the organ donor for an intestinal transplant. This specimen consisted of unstimulated CD8+ T cells sorted from spleen or lymph node cells, obtained before transplant. V is TRBV19 and J is TRBJ1-2; D is ambiguous. The CDR3 DNA sequence: TGTGCCAGTAGTATGGATCCGTGGTCTGGCTACACCTTC. Residues: CASSMDPWSGYTF.